One and the same sample provided the 14 T cell receptor beta chains below, sequenced in a study of T cell changes during pregnancy in multiple sclerosis. The table came from immunoSEQ multiplex PCR; TCRdb's copy has only in-frame clones and leaves some out. The data contain around 39,000 clones, 85% to 95% of them singletons. This material consisted of CD4+ T cells from peripheral blood mononuclear cells, taken in the third trimester of pregnancy. Receptors were obtained from a female donor in good health, enrolled as a control in a pregnancy study.

The rearrangement uses TRBV2 and TRBJ1-2; D is uncertain. V lost 3 bases and J 6 bases, leaving 11 bases between the germline ends. Per the germline V gene, CDR1 is SNHLY and CDR2 is FYNNEI. The CDR3 loop spans 13 amino acids. CDR3 sequence: CASSDLGANGYTF. CDR3 DNA sequence: TGTGCCAGCAGTGATTTAGGAGCGAATGGCTACACCTTC.

The chain joins TRBV7-9 to TRBJ1-1, with unresolved D. The CDR3 has 12 amino acids. Trimming left V 5 bases short and J 4 bases short, with 8 bases between. From germline, CDR1 is SEHNR and CDR2 FQNEAQ (reference sequence). The CDR3 loop reads CASSPLATEAFF. CDR3 nucleotides: TGTGCCAGCAGCCCGTTAGCCACTGAAGCTTTCTTT.

V usage is TRBV18 and J usage is TRBJ1-1, with D unclear. Per germline, CDR1 KGHSH and CDR2 LQKENI. V lost 8 bases to trimming and J lost 1 base, with 14 bases between them. This CDR3 is 14 amino acids long. The CDR3, as DNA: TGTGCCAGCCATGCATCGGGAGGGAACACTGAAGCTTTCTTT. Amino acids: CASHASGGNTEAFF.

V usage is TRBV27 and J usage is TRBJ2-7, with D possibly TRBD1 on 6 matching bases. The germline gives CDR1 MNHEY, CDR2 SMNVEV (reference sequence). This CDR3 comprises 16 residues. V was shortened by 5 bases and J by 5 bases, with 22 bases between the two germline ends. CDR3 sequence: CASSPLGGWGRDEQYF. The CDR3 nucleotides are TGTGCCAGCAGTCCCTTGGGCGGCTGGGGGCGAGACGAGCAGTACTTC.

The rearrangement joins TRBV19 to TRBJ2-1, with TRBD2 identical over 7 bases. The germline gives CDR1 LNHDA, CDR2 SQIVND (reference sequence). CDR3 length equals 16 residues. V trimming: 3 bases; J trimming: 8 bases; junction bases outside the gene matches: 13. The DNA for the CDR3 is TGTGCCAGTAGTATTTTCGCGCGGGGGACCGTTTATGAGCAGTTCTTC. Translated, it gives CASSIFARGTVYEQFF.

The CDR3 region is CASRDRGEPQHF. In nucleotides, the CDR3 is TGTGCCAGCCGGGACAGGGGTGAGCCCCAGCATTTT. The chain has TRBV6-6 and TRBJ1-5, with 10 nucleotides matching TRBD1. Per germline, CDR1 MNHNY and CDR2 SVGAGI (reference sequence). The V gene end was trimmed by 8 bases and the J gene end by 8 bases; junction bases not matched to a gene: 3. This CDR3 contains 12 residues.

CDR3 in DNA: TGCGCCAGCAGCAACCCCAAGAGGGACACCACCTACGAGCAGTACTTC. Its translation: CASSNPKRDTTYEQYF. The V gene is TRBV23-1, the J gene TRBJ2-7; maybe TRBD1 (6 bases). TRBV23-1 is treated as an ORF (open reading frame) with a function not yet certain. Trimming took 6 bases from V and 2 from J, leaving 20 bases between them. The length of the CDR3 is 16 residues.

This rearrangement joins TRBV10-3 to TRBJ1-2; TRBD1 matches 7 bases. The CDR3 loop spans 14 amino acids. Per germline, CDR1 ENHRY and CDR2 SYGVKD. V trimming: 5 bases; J trimming: 6 bases; junction bases outside the gene matches: 9. The CDR3 DNA follows: TGTGCCATCAGTCAGACAGGGAAATCCCATGGCTACACCTTC. Translating gives CAISQTGKSHGYTF.

This clone showed up just a few times. The chain combines TRBV18 with TRBJ1-1, with D maybe TRBD1 (6 bases). Germline V gives CDR1 KGHSH, CDR2 LQKENI. V lost 4 bases and J lost 4, with 10 bases in between. The CDR3 spans 13 residues. The CDR3 loop reads CASSLDSITEAFF. The CDR3 DNA follows: TGTGCCAGCTCACTGGACAGCATCACTGAAGCTTTCTTT.

This clone has a single count. V usage is TRBV4-1 and J usage is TRBJ1-5, with D tentatively TRBD1 (6 bases). The CDR3 spans 16 residues. Germline V CDR1 and CDR2: MGHRA, YSYEKL. The V end was cut by 0 bases, the J end by 0 bases, with 9 bases between. CDR3 loop: CASSQEGTNSNQPQHF. The CDR3 bases are TGCGCCAGCAGCCAAGAGGGGACAAATAGCAATCAGCCCCAGCATTTT.

This chain uses TRBV28 with TRBJ2-1; D not resolved. The CDR3 sequence is 12 residues long. V was clipped by 1 base and J by 16 bases, with 14 bases between them. CDR1 is MDHEN, CDR2 SYDVKM, per germline. Here the CDR3 reads CASSLSGGRPFF. CDR3 nucleotide sequence: TGTGCCAGCAGTTTATCGGGTGGTCGTCCATTCTTC.

The chain uses TRBV29-1 and TRBJ1-4; D unresolved. The V gene lost 4 bases and the J gene lost 8 bases, with 14 bases spanning the gap. The CDR3 has 13 residues. Germline V gene lookup returns CDR1 SQVTM and CDR2 ANQGSEA. The CDR3 loop is CSVGGIAGEKLFF. CDR3 DNA sequence: TGCAGCGTTGGAGGGATCGCCGGGGAAAAACTGTTTTTT.

The chain has TRBV7-2 and TRBJ2-2; 7 bases map to TRBD1. The germline V gene has CDR1 SGHTA and CDR2 FQGNSA. This CDR3 comprises 15 residues. V trimming: 5 bases; J trimming: 1 base; junction bases outside the gene matches: 4. DNA of the CDR3: TGTGCCAGCAGCCACGACAGGGTGAACACCGGGGAGCTGTTTTTT. Protein product: CASSHDRVNTGELFF.

V is TRBV9 and J is TRBJ1-1, with a possible D match to TRBD1 (5 bases). The CDR3 loop spans 14 amino acids. Trimming cost V 0 bases and J 10 bases, with 16 bases left between them. The V gene's germline CDR1 is SGDLS and CDR2 YYNGEE. CDR3 sequence (DNA): TGTGCCAGCAGCGTAGGTCTCGGGGGTTTAGGAGCTTTCTTT. Its translation is CASSVGLGGLGAFF.